The rows below give T cell receptor beta chains drawn from one sample of a study of shared clonotypes between healthy human individuals. The table came from immunoSEQ multiplex PCR; TCRdb's copy has only in-frame clones and leaves some out. The table records about 2 million clones, around 95% of them present only once. Material for sequencing was naive CD4+ T cells sorted from blood. Receptor source: a man aged 18 to 35 in good health. The CDR3 runs from the conserved cysteine through the conserved F or W. A D gene is named only where the DNA matches it firmly. Clone size, where shown, is once, few, many, or a class for clones that have expanded.

abundance	d_gene	v_gene	j_gene	CDR3nt	CDR3aa
NA	TRBD2	TRBV14	TRBJ2-3	TGTGCCAGCAGCCAAGTGAGCGGGGGGGCCTATACGCAGTATTTT	CASSQVSGGAYTQYF
NA	NA	TRBV7-2	TRBJ2-1	TGTGCCAGCGCCACAGGGAATATCTACAATGAGCAGTTCTTC	CASATGNIYNEQFF
NA	NA	TRBV28	TRBJ1-6	TGTGCCAGCAGACCCTCGGGGGGGGGAGGTTCACCCCTCCACTTT	CASRPSGGGGSPLHF
NA	NA	TRBV5-1	TRBJ1-1	TGCGCCAGCAGCTTGGAGGCTTTTTGGGCGAACACTGAAGCTTTCTTT	CASSLEAFWANTEAFF
NA	NA	TRBV7-8	TRBJ2-2	TGTGCCAGCAGATCTTCAGGGACCACGAACACCGGGGAGCTGTTTTTT	CASRSSGTTNTGELFF
few	TRBD1	TRBV5-1	TRBJ1-1	TGCGCCAGCAGCTCCACAGGGGGCGCGGACACTGAAGCTTTCTTT	CASSSTGGADTEAFF
NA	TRBD1	TRBV29-1	TRBJ2-1	TGCAGCGCGAGAACAGGGGGCCACAATGAGCAGTTCTTC	CSARTGGHNEQFF
NA	TRBD2	TRBV18	TRBJ2-2	TGTGCCAGCTCACCTAGACTAGCGGAAAACACCGGGGAGCTGTTTTTT	CASSPRLAENTGELFF
NA	TRBD2	TRBV6-6	TRBJ2-7	TGTGCCAGCAGTTATAGCGGGGGGACCTACGAGCAGTACTTC	CASSYSGGTYEQYF
NA	NA	TRBV21-1	TRBJ2-3	TGTGCCAGCAGCCCGCCGCCGGGACTAGCGGGAGTGTTGCAGTATTTT	CASSPPPGLAGVLQYF
NA	NA	TRBV5-6	TRBJ1-3	TGTGCCAGCAGCTTTATCGGGACCTCTGGAAACACCATATATTTT	CASSFIGTSGNTIYF
once	TRBD2	TRBV10-1	TRBJ2-1	TGCGCCAGCAGTAATAGCGGGAGCGGCTACAATGAGCAGTTCTTC	CASSNSGSGYNEQFF
NA	TRBD2	TRBV7-2	TRBJ2-7	TGTGCCAGCAGTTTCCCTGCGGGAGTAGGGTACGAGCAGTACTTC	CASSFPAGVGYEQYF